One TCR beta chain is described in this entry. Its cognate antigen is unknown. The data stem from a study of T-cell memory formation after mild COVID-19. The overall study: TCR clustering was largely donor specific. Whole-study findings and limits: CD4/CD8 balance held among clones contracting day 15 to 85, and later expanders leaned CD4+. Certain responding clones were present in pre-infection memory, suggesting participation of cross-reactive memory.

This CDR3 has 15 residues. Germline V lookup: CDR1 SGHRS, CDR2 YFSETQ. The V and J ends lost 2 bases and 2 bases respectively, with 13 bases between them. The 5'RACE method, run with constant-segment primers, produced TCR alpha and TCR beta cDNA libraries (carrying sample barcodes and UMIs). TCRdb used MiXCR to reprocess the 5' RACE reads, holding one entry per CDR3 protein. The sample contains fewer than 650,000 distinct CDR3 sequences, about a fifth of which appear only once. The origin of this receptor is an adult woman who had mild COVID-19 (a few samples of this study predate the infection). Cell type and time point are not known. The material sequenced was PBMCs or a T cell subset sorted from them (not recorded which). The chain couples TRBV5-1 to TRBJ1-2; D unresolved. CDR3 coding DNA: TGCGCCAGCAGCTTTGACATAAAGATGAACTATGGCTACACCTTC. Amino acid sequence: CASSFDIKMNYGYTF.